This T cell receptor beta chain was sequenced during a study of T cells in Graves' hyperthyroidism and ophthalmopathy (dated by TCRdb to the late 2010s). Turning to the overall study: Peripheral blood was collected at initial diagnosis, before any treatment. Following sampling, methimazole starting at 30 mg daily was given to hyperthyroidism patients, and high-dose intravenous methylprednisolone was given to ophthalmopathy patients. To identify distinguishing TCR V-J signatures, a discovery cohort of about 100 patients was used, comprising under 45 with Graves' ophthalmopathy and 57 with stable Graves' hyperthyroidism. The roughly 91 discovery patients were randomly split 7:3 into training and test sets. According to the paper, TCR Vbeta CDR3 sequencing was carried out on some 130 peripheral blood samples, which came from under 50 ophthalmopathy, under 80 hyperthyroidism and roughly 17 progressor patients. Thyroid tissue and blood T-cell repertoires from several Graves' hyperthyroidism patients were also compared in the study. Prospective prediction of ophthalmopathy was tested in an independent validation cohort of some 19 hyperthyroidism patients and 15 to 17 patients who later progressed to ophthalmopathy.

Amplification of TCR beta CDR3 regions was carried out from RNA transcripts. The TCR CDR3 was subjected to a first round of RT-PCR using the HTBI primer set and the Qiagen OneStep RT-PCR kit. Libraries were constructed in a second round of multiplex PCR, after which size selection and purification were performed. Sequencing of the libraries was done on an Illumina HiSeq2000 using paired-end 100 bp reads. The authors' analysis ran thus. Raw data were processed with SOAPnuke, discarding reads with adapters, uncalled bases, mean Phred below 15, or no exact constant-primer or identifier match. High-quality paired reads were merged using COPE v1.2.5, and each unique nucleotide sequence was defined as a clonotype. Clonotypes were aligned to IMGT TRBV, TRBD and TRBJ reference segments using MiTCR v1.1. The analysis was restricted to V-J combinations with a frequency above 0.0001, which together covered just over 99% of the repertoires. A TCS score was defined as the ratio between F50 (clonal expansion) and ExV (chaos), using BLOSUM62-based TCRdist between CDR3 peptides within each V-J. Welch's t-statistics and random forest reduced 450 to 600 V-J features to about 13, which were used in a naive Bayes classifier (R e1071). TCRdb reran the public reads through fastp at Q25 and MiXCR, keeping productive beta chains. CDR3 protein duplicates are merged, each entry listing the most common genes and DNA. TCRdb, not the original authors, processed these V and J calls. Across this sample there are roughly 400,000 distinct CDR3 sequences, with roughly 25% seen only once. The ten biggest clones cover roughly 80% of the sample.

The CDR3 contains 15 residues, cysteine and phenylalanine counted. The retained sequence is limited to the CDR3, 45 bases, with the frame set at the first base. A distance of 10 bases separates the germline ends of V and J, which lose 1 base and 4 bases respectively. Taken from the germline V gene, the CDR1 and CDR2 loops are SGHTA and FQGNSA. Summary of the overall study and its limitations: Blood samples also contained most of the expanded thyroid clonotypes (frequency above 0.001), which suggests that blood repertoires may reflect thyroid immune responses. In validation, the model predicted progression to ophthalmopathy a median of roughly six months before onset, with about 67% sensitivity and about 75% specificity. In cross-validation, a model built on a 13 V-J signature told ophthalmopathy apart from stable hyperthyroidism with 87.88% sensitivity and roughly 81% specificity, and in testing the same model reached 80%/75%. Sample size was not statistically predetermined, and blinding of investigators to group allocation was not performed.

In this sample, this clonotype turned up a few times. The specificity of this receptor is unknown. No base quality values were provided; no much bigger clone lies one nucleotide off. Graves' hyperthyroidism was defined as stable when no progression to ophthalmopathy occurred over 18 months of follow-up. Hyperthyroidism patients were newly diagnosed, with disease duration under 2 months, and aged 18 to 65 years. Any patient with an uncontrolled infection, another autoimmune disease, pregnancy or lactation was excluded. Diagnoses were established on the basis of clinical symptoms, serum thyroxine and TRAb, thyroid ultrasound, and orbital computed tomography. Ficoll-Paque density gradient centrifugation was used to isolate PBMCs from around 10 ml of fresh peripheral blood. Trizol reagent was used to extract total RNA, and RNA quality was then checked on an Agilent 2100 Bioanalyzer.

The chain is encoded by TRBV7-2 joined to TRBJ2-2, with the D gene not confidently named. This receptor was identified in a man aged 45-65 years with Graves' hyperthyroidism. The sample consisted of blood. The CDR3 sequence is CASSLDSSPTGELFF. The nucleotides are TGTGCCAGCAGCTTAGATTCCTCTCCCACCGGGGAGCTGTTTTTT.